Each of the 16 T cell receptor beta chains below was sequenced from the same sample in a study of blood T cell repertoires in COVID-19. Using immunoSEQ multiplex PCR, the repertoire was profiled, and TCRdb retains in-frame clones only, with some absent. The sample holds approximately 50,000 clones, around 85% seen once. Material: peripheral blood. Receptors were obtained from a man aged 55 to 70 with acute or convalescent COVID-19.

V gene TRBV11-2 combines with J gene TRBJ2-7; D gene unclear. CDR3 size: 14 residues. Trimming left V 4 bases short and J 3 bases short, with 13 bases between. Germline CDR1 and CDR2: SGHAT and FQNNGV. The CDR3 reads CASSYSRPGYEQYF. CDR3 sequence (DNA): TGTGCCAGCAGCTATTCCCGGCCGGGCTACGAGCAGTACTTC.

This clone was detected only once. The chain couples TRBV4-2 to TRBJ1-2; 7 bases align to TRBD1. The CDR3 loop spans 17 amino acids. Germline assignment: CDR1 LGHNA and CDR2 YNFKEQ. Unmatched junction bases numbered 17, after V lost 2 bases and J lost 8 bases. CDR3 coding DNA: TGTGCCAGCAGCCAACACCAAACAGGGGCACTCCCGGCGGGCTACACCTTC. It is translated as CASSQHQTGALPAGYTF.

The V gene is TRBV28, the J gene TRBJ1-1, with D possibly matching TRBD1 (5 bases). The CDR3 covers 16 residues. Trimming stripped 3 bases from V and 1 base from J, with 15 bases between. Germline V CDR1 and CDR2: MDHEN, SYDVKM. CDR3 sequence (DNA): TGTGCCAGCAGTTTGGGGCAGCAAATCGCGAACACTGAAGCTTTCTTT. This translates into CASSLGQQIANTEAFF.

The chain carries TRBV6-6 and TRBJ1-5; D gene unclear. The CDR3 is 12 amino acids. Trimming removed 6 bases at V and 4 bases at J, with 7 bases between. Germline V lookup: CDR1 MNHNY, CDR2 SVGAGI (reference sequence). The CDR3 bases are TGTGCCAGCAGCCTCCCGAATCAGCCCCAGCATTTT. It encodes CASSLPNQPQHF.

The chain is built from TRBV24-1 and TRBJ2-5; 7 bases line up with TRBD2. CDR3 length equals 13 residues. Per germline, CDR1 KGHDR and CDR2 SFDVKD. The V segment lost 8 bases and the J segment 0 bases; nucleotides outside the gene matches: 2. The CDR3 sequence is CATMGLNQETQYF. The CDR3 DNA reads as TGTGCCACCATGGGACTAAACCAAGAGACCCAGTACTTC.

This chain links TRBV6-6 with TRBJ2-7, with 8 bases that match TRBD2. Germline V lookup: CDR1 MNHNY, CDR2 SVGAGI (reference sequence). With V trimmed by 2 bases and J by 6 bases, 6 bases remained unmatched. CDR3 length: 14 residues. The CDR3 DNA follows: TGTGCCAGCAGTTACCCGGGAGGGAGTCCCGAGCAGTACTTC. Its translation is CASSYPGGSPEQYF.

The rearrangement uses TRBV29-1 and TRBJ1-1; D uncertain. The CDR3 has 12 residues. Trimming shortened V by 5 bases and J by 2 bases, and 9 bases separated the two germline ends. Germline-derived CDR1 and CDR2 are SQVTM and ANQGSEA. The CDR3 is CSVKYSNTEAFF. The DNA of the CDR3 is TGCAGCGTTAAATACTCTAACACTGAAGCTTTCTTT.

The V gene is TRBV5-1, the J gene TRBJ2-5; 9 positions agree with TRBD2. Germline-derived CDR1 and CDR2 are SGHRS and YFSETQ. This CDR3 contains 14 residues. J lost 4 bases, V lost 2 bases, and 3 bases had no gene match. CDR3 DNA: TGCGCCAGCAGCTTTAGCGGGAGCGGAGAGACCCAGTACTTC. Translated: CASSFSGSGETQYF.

The genes are TRBV15 and TRBJ1-6, with 7 nucleotides matching TRBD1. CDR3 length equals 15 residues. The germline V gene encodes CDR1 LNHNV and CDR2 YYDKDF (reference sequence). The V and J ends lost 4 bases and 5 bases, in that order; junction bases with no gene match: 5. CDR3 DNA: TGTGCCACCAGCATCGACAGGGCGAATAATTCACCCCTCCACTTT. Its translation is CATSIDRANNSPLHF.

This clone was seen more than once but under ten times. This chain uses TRBV6-5 with TRBJ1-4; possible D gene TRBD1, 6 bases. The CDR3 has 15 amino acids. Between the trimmed V and J ends, which lost 2 bases and 1 base, there was a span of 8 bases. Germline-derived CDR1 and CDR2 are MNHEY and SVGAGI. CDR3 DNA sequence: TGTGCCAGCAGTTACGGGGACAAAACTAATGAAAAACTGTTTTTT. Its protein product is CASSYGDKTNEKLFF.

The chain recombines TRBV30 with TRBJ2-2, with 7 bases matching TRBD1. With V trimmed by 8 bases and J by 1 base, 4 bases remained unmatched. The germline V gene encodes CDR1 GTSNPN and CDR2 SVGIG (reference sequence). The CDR3 is made up of 13 amino acids. The CDR3 region has the DNA TGTGCCCAAGACAGGGTGAACACCGGGGAGCTGTTTTTT. This gives the protein CAQDRVNTGELFF.

This chain uses TRBV19 with TRBJ1-5; no firm D call. The CDR3 is 15 residues long. Trimming took 4 bases from V and 0 from J, leaving 10 bases between them. CDR1 and CDR2 from the germline V gene are LNHDA and SQIVND (reference sequence). The CDR3 DNA reads TGTGCCAGTAGTAAAAGGCGGGATAGCAATCAGCCCCAGCATTTT. This sequence encodes CASSKRRDSNQPQHF.

The rearrangement links TRBV19 to TRBJ2-3; TRBD1 matches 9 bases. Trimming at V came to 6 bases and at J to 3 bases, leaving 10 bases not matched to a gene. The CDR3 runs to 16 residues. Germline V gene lookup returns CDR1 LNHDA and CDR2 SQIVND (reference sequence). CDR3 sequence reads: CASSPGQGRGTDTQYF. As DNA, the CDR3 is TGTGCCAGTAGCCCGGGACAGGGACGGGGGACAGATACGCAGTATTTT.

The V gene is TRBV29-1, the J gene TRBJ1-3; 9 positions agree with TRBD1. The germline gives CDR1 SQVTM, CDR2 ANQGSEA. This CDR3 contains 15 residues. J was trimmed by 4 bases and V by 6 bases; bases with no gene match: 10. This CDR3 reads CSVATGTGFGNTIYF. CDR3 nucleotides: TGCAGCGTCGCCACCGGGACAGGGTTCGGAAACACCATATATTTT.

This chain links TRBV18 with TRBJ1-1, with TRBD1 as a possible D gene (5 bases). Germline CDR1 reads KGHSH; CDR2 reads LQKENI. The CDR3 is 13 amino acids. V was trimmed by 7 bases and J by 1 base, leaving 10 bases between them. The CDR3 DNA is TGTGCCAGCTTGGGGCCAGAGAACACTGAAGCTTTCTTT. It codes for CASLGPENTEAFF.

This sequence joins TRBV28 and TRBJ2-7; 8 bases agree with TRBD1. The CDR3 covers 15 residues. The V segment lost 1 base and the J segment 5 bases; nucleotides outside the gene matches: 7. Germline values: CDR1 MDHEN, CDR2 SYDVKM. The CDR3 DNA follows: TGTGCCAGCAGTTTATCCCAGGGGGCATGGAACGAGCAGTACTTC. This sequence encodes CASSLSQGAWNEQYF.